These 18 T cell receptor beta chains share one sample of origin, sequenced in a study of human T cells and chemical hapten exposure. TCRdb used MiXCR to reprocess the RACE reads, holding one entry per CDR3 protein. The table shows some 400,000 distinct CDR3 sequences, with approximately 5.1% occurring only once. Indicated time point: patch test 1, 2 weeks after DPC sensitization. This sample's treatment: therapeutic diphenylcyclopropenone sensitization with weekly scalp DPC. The starting material was whole blood, obtained in connection with sensitization to the hapten diphenylcyclopropenone (DPC). These receptors originate from a woman between 45 and 60 years old with alopecia areata. Some clones in this sample may be carry-over from other donors' samples.

At least ten counts were recorded for this clonotype. This chain connects TRBV29-1 to TRBJ2-3, with unresolved D. Germline CDR1 SQVTM, CDR2 ANQGSEA. V gave up 3 bases and J gave up 2 bases, with 6 bases separating them. This CDR3 contains 12 residues. This CDR3 reads CSVETSTDTQYF. CDR3 nucleotide sequence: TGCAGCGTTGAGACATCCACAGATACGCAGTATTTT.

This clonotype occurred many times. CDR3 in DNA: TGTGCCAGCAGCTCGAACCCGAACACTGAAGCTTTCTTT. Protein: CASSSNPNTEAFF. The chain is built from TRBV13 and TRBJ1-1, with D unclear. This CDR3 is built from 13 residues. The germline V gene encodes CDR1 PRHDT and CDR2 FYEKMQ (reference sequence). V lost 4 bases and J 1 base, leaving 7 bases between the germline ends.

This clonotype showed up many times. CDR3 sequence (DNA): TGTGCCAGCAGCCCAGGGAGGGGAGACACTGAAGCTTTCTTT. Residues: CASSPGRGDTEAFF. The V call is TRBV3-1, the J call TRBJ1-1, with D possibly being TRBD1 (5 bases). The CDR3 spans 14 residues. Trimming shortened V by 4 bases and J by 3 bases, and 12 bases separated the two germline ends. Looked up from germline, CDR1 is LGHDT and CDR2 is YNNKEL (reference sequence). Full variable domain (remainder filled in from reference TRBV3-1 and TRBJ1-1): DTAVSQTPKYLVTQMGNDKSIKCEQNLGHDTMYWYKQDSKKFLKIMFSYNNKELIINETVPNRFSPKSPDKAHLNLHINSLELGDSAVYFCASSPGRGDTEAFFGQGTRLTVV.

In its sample, this clonotype was seen many times. The V call is TRBV27, the J call TRBJ2-5, with TRBD1 as a possible D gene (5 bases). The CDR3 sequence is 12 residues long. Germline V gene sequence: CDR1 MNHEY, CDR2 SMNVEV (reference sequence). V was cut by 4 bases and J by 4 bases, with 7 bases left in between. CDR3 coding DNA: TGTGCCAGCAGTTCAAGGGGAGAGACCCAGTACTTC. Protein sequence: CASSSRGETQYF.

This chain uses TRBV6-2 or TRBV6-3 with TRBJ2-4; D is possibly TRBD1 (6 bases). The germline gives CDR1 MNHEY, CDR2 SVGEGT. Trimming left V 11 bases short and J 0 bases short, with 17 bases between. There are 15 residues in the CDR3. The CDR3 DNA reads as TGTGCCTCCCAGGAGCAGGGGTCAGCCAAAAACATTCAGTACTTC. Its protein product is CASQEQGSAKNIQYF.

This clonotype occurred many times. The chain combines TRBV7-9 with TRBJ2-1; 7 nucleotides match TRBD1. This CDR3 has 14 amino acids. With V trimmed by 4 bases and J by 4 bases, 4 bases remained unmatched. The germline V gene encodes CDR1 SEHNR and CDR2 FQNEAQ (reference sequence). The CDR3 here is CASSSTGVYNEQFF. Written as DNA, the CDR3 is TGTGCCAGCAGCTCAACAGGGGTATACAATGAGCAGTTCTTC.

This clonotype was detected many times. The chain couples TRBV5-1 to TRBJ1-6; 8 positions agree with TRBD1. There are 16 residues in the CDR3. CDR1 and CDR2 from the germline V gene are SGHRS and YFSETQ. V lost 4 bases and J lost 7; bases outside the gene matches: 10. The CDR3 DNA sequence: TGCGCCAGCAGCCCGGTGGGGGGACAGGCGAATTCACCCCTCCACTTT. Encoded protein: CASSPVGGQANSPLHF.

A few counts support this clonotype. This rearrangement joins TRBV6-5 to TRBJ2-1; 10 nucleotides agree with TRBD2. V lost 5 bases, J lost 6 bases, and 4 bases stayed unmatched. Germline V gene lookup returns CDR1 MNHEY and CDR2 SVGAGI. The CDR3 contains 14 residues. CDR3 DNA: TGTGCCAGCAGTGGTAGCGGGAGGCCCAATGAGCAGTTCTTC. Translation gives CASSGSGRPNEQFF.

This clonotype was counted at least ten times. The V and J genes are TRBV3-1 and TRBJ1-5, with D possibly matching TRBD1 (5 bases). Between the trimmed V and J ends, which lost 1 base and 2 bases, there was a span of 9 bases. The germline CDR1 and CDR2 sequences are LGHDT and YNNKEL (reference sequence). This CDR3 spans 15 amino acids. DNA of the CDR3: TGTGCCAGCAGCCAAGCAGGGTCTGGCAATCAGCCCCAGCATTTT. It translates to CASSQAGSGNQPQHF.

This clonotype was observed many times. J is TRBJ2-3 and V is TRBV13; the match to TRBD2 covers 7 bases. With V trimmed by 2 bases and J by 5 bases, 4 bases remained unmatched. Germline V gene lookup returns CDR1 PRHDT and CDR2 FYEKMQ (reference sequence). This CDR3 spans 14 amino acids. CDR3 residues: CASSLTAGLDTQYF. The CDR3 coding sequence is TGTGCCAGCAGCTTAACAGCGGGGTTAGATACGCAGTATTTT.

This clonotype was seen repeatedly, ten times or more. V usage is TRBV29-1 and J usage is TRBJ2-7; TRBD2 might be the D (6 bases). The CDR3 length is 13 residues. CDR1 is SQVTM, CDR2 ANQGSEA, per germline. V lost 2 bases and J 7 bases, leaving 15 bases between the germline ends. The chain's CDR3 is CSVESGTLREQYF. CDR3 coding DNA: TGCAGCGTTGAATCGGGGACTCTACGGGAGCAGTACTTC.

This clonotype was recorded many times. The genes are TRBV4-1 and TRBJ2-7; TRBD2 matches 8 bases. V shed 0 bases and J 5 bases; nucleotides not matched to a gene: 9. Germline CDR1 MGHRA, CDR2 YSYEKL. CDR3 length: 16 residues. Here the CDR3 reads CASSQERSAGGHEQYF. The CDR3 coding sequence is TGCGCCAGCAGCCAAGAAAGAAGTGCGGGGGGCCACGAGCAGTACTTC.

This clonotype was found many times. V usage is TRBV3-1 and J usage is TRBJ2-1; D uncertain. The CDR3 loop spans 11 amino acids. Germline-derived CDR1 and CDR2 are LGHDT and YNNKEL (reference sequence). Trimming shortened V by 7 bases and J by 1 base, and 2 bases separated the two germline ends. Here the CDR3 reads CASKSYNEQFF. In DNA, the CDR3 is TGTGCCAGCAAGTCCTACAATGAGCAGTTCTTC.

The V gene is TRBV4-1, the J gene TRBJ1-5; 7 bases are a match to TRBD1. This CDR3 is built from 16 residues. Germline V gene data show CDR1 as MGHRA and CDR2 as YSYEKL. V lost 2 bases and J lost 4; bases outside the gene matches: 8. The CDR3 bases are TGCGCCAGCAGCCAAAATTTAAAACAGGGGAATCAGCCCCAGCATTTT. Translation gives CASSQNLKQGNQPQHF.

Many counts were recorded for this clonotype. The rearrangement joins TRBV5-6 to TRBJ1-1; 10 positions agree with TRBD1. CDR1 is SGHDT and CDR2 is YYEEEE in the germline V gene. V dropped 4 bases and J dropped 5; count of bases not matched to a gene: 8. The CDR3 contains 15 residues. In DNA, the CDR3 is TGTGCCAGCAGCCGAGGGACAGGGGTAAAAACTGAAGCTTTCTTT. Its protein is CASSRGTGVKTEAFF.

This clonotype was counted at least ten times. The chain joins TRBV12-3 or TRBV12-4 to TRBJ1-5; unclear D gene. CDR3 length equals 13 residues. Trimming took off 1 base at V and 8 bases at J, with 9 bases between the two ends. CDR3 DNA sequence: TGTGCCAGCAGTTTAGGGGAGAGGGAGCCCCAGCATTTT. Its translation: CASSLGEREPQHF.

There are many counts of this clonotype. The chain couples TRBV11-2 to TRBJ2-7; 13 nucleotides match TRBD2. CDR1 SGHAT and CDR2 FQNNGV come from the germline V gene. Unmatched junction bases numbered 8, after V lost 5 bases and J lost 4 bases. The CDR3 is 16 amino acids. The CDR3 spells CASSGLRTSGRYEQYF. CDR3 DNA: TGTGCCAGCAGCGGACTTAGGACTAGCGGGAGATACGAGCAGTACTTC.

This clonotype was seen repeatedly, ten times or more. The gene calls are TRBV20-1 and TRBJ1-5; D is possibly TRBD1 (5 bases). V was clipped by 3 bases and J by 7 bases, with 13 bases between them. CDR1 is DFQATT, CDR2 SNEGSKA, per germline (reference sequence). The CDR3 is 13 amino acids. CDR3 sequence reads: CSARGPPRQPQHF. CDR3 DNA sequence: TGCAGTGCTAGGGGACCGCCGAGACAGCCCCAGCATTTT.